What follows are 5 T cell receptor beta chains derived from one specimen sequenced in a study of CD8+ T cells in alopecia areata (dated by TCRdb to between 2018 and 2020). This specimen's treatment or condition label, per the study, means: oral pan-JAK inhibitor, 5-10 mg twice daily. Library prep was done by the immunoSEQ multiplex PCR assay. For TCR sequencing, RNA was extracted from every sample and reverse transcribed into cDNA to serve as template. The source is immuneACCESS, and TCRdb retained only in-frame sequences with V and J called. Part of the clones is not carried over; for the studies checked, unresolved V genes explain less than half of this, and the remainder is unexplained. The sample table shows around 97,000 clones, and 86% are seen once. Roughly 11% of the sample is taken by the ten largest. This specimen was CD8+ T cells sorted from blood, taken at approximately week 30, from a patient treated with tofacitinib. The receptors here all came from a human donor with alopecia areata.

The rearrangement links TRBV15 to TRBJ2-7; D gene unclear. The V and J ends lost 3 bases and 4 bases respectively, with 13 bases between them. CDR1 is LNHNV and CDR2 is YYDKDF in the germline V gene (reference sequence). The length of the CDR3 is 14 residues. The CDR3 here is CATSSRFGYYEQYF. CDR3 nucleotides: TGTGCCACCAGCAGCCGTTTTGGTTATTACGAGCAGTACTTC.

The chain links TRBV19 to TRBJ2-2; 9 bases match TRBD1. The CDR3 length is 14 residues. The trim removed 4 bases at V and 7 bases at J, leaving 4 bases unmatched. The V gene's germline CDR1 is LNHDA and CDR2 SQIVND (reference sequence). The CDR3 loop reads CASSTGQGGGELFF. CDR3 bases: TGTGCCAGTAGTACGGGACAGGGTGGCGGGGAGCTGTTTTTT.

This rearrangement joins TRBV9 to TRBJ1-1; 7 bases match TRBD1. V shed 4 bases and J 11 bases; nucleotides not matched to a gene: 11. The CDR3 runs 13 residues. Germline assignment: CDR1 SGDLS and CDR2 YYNGEE. The CDR3 spells CASSPHGQGVAFF. CDR3 nucleotides: TGTGCCAGCAGCCCCCACGGGCAGGGGGTGGCTTTCTTT.

V is TRBV7-8 and J is TRBJ1-5, with 8 bases that match TRBD1. V dropped 1 base and J dropped 5; count of bases not matched to a gene: 4. From germline, CDR1 is SGHVS and CDR2 FQNEAQ. This CDR3 has 15 residues. CDR3 sequence (DNA): TGTGCCAGCAGCTTAGAGGCAGGGGGCTATCAGCCCCAGCATTTT. Protein product: CASSLEAGGYQPQHF. The whole variable domain, remainder taken from reference TRBV7-8 and TRBJ1-5, is GAGVSQSPRYKVAKRGQDVALRCDPISGHVSLFWYQQALGQGPEFLTYFQNEAQLDKSGLPSDRFFAERPEGSVSTLKIQRTQQEDSAVYLCASSLEAGGYQPQHFGDGTRLSIL.

A single count supports this clone. V usage is TRBV7-8 and J usage is TRBJ2-2, with D tentatively TRBD2 (6 bases). CDR3 length: 13 residues. V lost 11 bases, J lost 4 bases, and 14 bases lay in between. The germline V gene encodes CDR1 SGHVS and CDR2 FQNEAQ. The DNA for the CDR3 is TGTGCCGCGTCGGGGACTTTCACCGGGGAGCTGTTTTTT. Amino acids: CAASGTFTGELFF.